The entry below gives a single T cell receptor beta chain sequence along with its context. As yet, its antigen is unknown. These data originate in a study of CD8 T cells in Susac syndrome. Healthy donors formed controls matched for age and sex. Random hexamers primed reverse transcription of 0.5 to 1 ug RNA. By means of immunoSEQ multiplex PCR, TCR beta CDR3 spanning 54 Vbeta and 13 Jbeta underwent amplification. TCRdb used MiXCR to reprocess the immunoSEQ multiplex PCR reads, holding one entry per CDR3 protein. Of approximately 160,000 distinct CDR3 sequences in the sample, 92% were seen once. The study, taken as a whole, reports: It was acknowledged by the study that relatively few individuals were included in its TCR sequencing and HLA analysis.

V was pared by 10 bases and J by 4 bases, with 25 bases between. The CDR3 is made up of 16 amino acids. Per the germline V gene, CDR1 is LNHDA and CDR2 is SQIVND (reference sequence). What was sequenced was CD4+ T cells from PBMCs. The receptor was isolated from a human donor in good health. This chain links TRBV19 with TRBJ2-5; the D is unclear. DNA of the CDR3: TGTGCCACTTCCTCCTCCGGGCCGCAAATTGGAGAGACCCAGTACTTC. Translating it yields CATSSSGPQIGETQYF. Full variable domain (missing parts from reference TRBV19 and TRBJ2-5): DGGITQSPKYLFRKEGQNVTLSCEQNLNHDAMYWYRQDPGQGLRLIYYSQIVNDFQKGDIAEGYSVSREKKESFPLTVTSAQKNPTAFYLCATSSSGPQIGETQYFGPGTRLLVL.